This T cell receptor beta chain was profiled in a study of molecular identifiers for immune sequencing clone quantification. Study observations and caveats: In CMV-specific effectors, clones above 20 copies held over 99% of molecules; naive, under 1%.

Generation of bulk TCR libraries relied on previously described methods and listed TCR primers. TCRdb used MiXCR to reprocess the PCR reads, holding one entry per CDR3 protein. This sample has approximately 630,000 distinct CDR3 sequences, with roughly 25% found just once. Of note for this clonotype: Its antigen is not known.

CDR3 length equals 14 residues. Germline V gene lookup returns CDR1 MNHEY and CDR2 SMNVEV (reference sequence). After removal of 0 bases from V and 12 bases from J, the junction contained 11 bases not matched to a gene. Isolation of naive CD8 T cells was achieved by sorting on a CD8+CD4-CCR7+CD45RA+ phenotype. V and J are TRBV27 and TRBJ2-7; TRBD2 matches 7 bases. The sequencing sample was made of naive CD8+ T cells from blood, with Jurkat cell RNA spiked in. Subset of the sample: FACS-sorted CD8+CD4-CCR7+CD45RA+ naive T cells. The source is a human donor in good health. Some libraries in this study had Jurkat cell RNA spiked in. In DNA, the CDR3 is TGTGCCAGCAGTTTATCTGGGGGGGGGATTCCGCTGTACTTC. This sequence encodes CASSLSGGGIPLYF.